This note documents a single TCR beta chain sequence. This CDR3 is also generated by other DNA sequences in the sample. Only in-frame clones appear in the TCRdb table, and some are missing; sequencing was by immunoSEQ multiplex PCR. This repertoire shows about 2.1 million clones, around 93% found once; its top ten account for under 2%. CDR1 is MNHEY and CDR2 is SMNVEV in the germline V gene (reference sequence). The junction had 6 bases not matched to a gene; V was cut back by 2 bases and J by 7 bases. This CDR3 spans 16 amino acids. CD8 cells regarded as naive lacked CD45RO, were positively chosen for CCR7, and omitted terminally differentiated effector memory CD45RA+ cells. The donors, all of them Caucasian adults, lived in Nashville, Tennessee. This record comes from a study of shared clonotypes between healthy human individuals.

The receptor comes from a man aged 18 to 30 in good health. Some clones in this sample may be carry-over from other donors' samples. What was sequenced was naive CD8+ T cells from PBMCs. This chain uses TRBV27 with TRBJ2-1; 12 bases map to TRBD2. CDR3: CASSLLLAGGPNEQFF. The DNA of the CDR3 is TGTGCCAGCAGTTTACTCCTAGCGGGAGGGCCAAATGAGCAGTTCTTC.